Each of the 25 T cell receptor beta chains below was sequenced from the same sample in a study of response to subunit inactivated influenza vaccine (dated by TCRdb to between 2017 and 2018). The library was produced with RT-PCR. TCRdb shows the sequencer as Illumina HiSeq 2500. TCRdb took the public reads, trimmed them with fastp at Q25, ran MiXCR for clone calling and kept in-frame beta chains. For every CDR3 protein sequence, its rows merge into one entry that carries the most common genes and DNA. In all, the sample holds just over 300,000 distinct CDR3 sequences, and about 20% of those were seen once. The ten largest clones represent 10% of the sample. The source was PBMCs from blood, collected about 20 months after vaccination. Receptor source: a man between 50 and 70 years old who received an inactivated influenza vaccine. Donor details come from another sample of the same person, matched by shared clones.

This rearrangement joins TRBV2 to TRBJ1-1; tentative D call: TRBD1 (5 bases). Germline-derived CDR1 and CDR2 are SNHLY and FYNNEI. The CDR3 loop spans 14 amino acids. V gave up 7 bases and J gave up 2 bases, with 14 bases separating them. The CDR3 sequence: CASTLGTGNTEAFF. CDR3 coding DNA: TGTGCCAGCACACTAGGGACGGGTAACACTGAAGCTTTCTTT.

The J gene is TRBJ2-1, the V gene TRBV6-5; the D call may be TRBD1 or TRBD2 (6 bases each). V lost 2 bases and J lost 7, with 15 bases in between. In germline, CDR1 is MNHEY, CDR2 SVGAGI. This CDR3 spans 15 amino acids. The chain's CDR3 is CASSYTGAPGNEQFF. CDR3 sequence (DNA): TGTGCCAGCAGTTACACGGGGGCCCCTGGGAATGAGCAGTTCTTC.

This clonotype was seen many times. This chain connects TRBV20-1 to TRBJ1-1; no definite D call. The CDR3 extends over 15 amino acids. Trimming took 1 base from V and 1 from J, leaving 13 bases between them. Germline CDR1 is DFQATT and CDR2 is SNEGSKA (reference sequence). CDR3 nucleotides: TGCAGTGCTAGAGCCTTTGGCGGCCGGAACACTGAAGCTTTCTTT. Amino acids: CSARAFGGRNTEAFF.

This clonotype was recorded many times. V and J are TRBV29-1 and TRBJ2-7; D might be TRBD1 (6 bases). Germline CDR1 SQVTM, CDR2 ANQGSEA. The CDR3 totals 12 residues. V dropped 6 bases and J dropped 2 bases, with 11 bases sitting between them. CDR3 DNA: TGCAGCGTGAGGACAGAAACCTACGAGCAGTACTTC. It codes for CSVRTETYEQYF.

The gene calls are TRBV10-3 and TRBJ2-5; D unresolved. Trimming pared 6 bases from V and 1 base from J, leaving 12 bases between. This CDR3 has 14 residues. CDR1 and CDR2 from the germline V gene are ENHRY and SYGVKD. CDR3 loop: CAISEEAIQETQYF. CDR3 in DNA: TGTGCCATCAGCGAAGAGGCAATCCAAGAGACCCAGTACTTC.

The table lists this clonotype with a few counts. The rearrangement joins TRBV7-8 to TRBJ1-6; a weak D match, TRBD1 (5 bases). The germline V and J ends were trimmed by 5 bases and 4 bases, with 12 bases remaining between them. CDR3 length equals 15 residues. Per germline, CDR1 SGHVS and CDR2 FQNEAQ. Here the CDR3 reads CASSNRDGYNSPLHF. CDR3 sequence (DNA): TGTGCCAGCAGCAACCGGGACGGATATAATTCACCCCTCCACTTT.

This clonotype came up once. The V and J genes are TRBV29-1 and TRBJ1-2; TRBD1 matches 8 bases. V was clipped by 4 bases and J by 6 bases; unmatched bases: 13. This CDR3 contains 15 residues. CDR1 and CDR2 (germline): SQVTM, ANQGSEA. CDR3 nucleotides: TGCAGCGTTGGGGACAGGTTATCTTCTTTGGATGGCTACACCTTC. It encodes CSVGDRLSSLDGYTF.

This clonotype has more than one count but fewer than ten. The rearrangement uses TRBV10-2 and TRBJ1-4, with TRBD1 as a possible D gene (6 bases). CDR3 length: 14 amino acids. The ends were cut back, 6 bases at V and 10 bases at J, with 18 bases in the middle. The germline gives CDR1 WSHSY, CDR2 SAAADI. The CDR3 spells CASSFERGSGKLFF. CDR3 bases: TGCGCCAGCAGCTTTGAAAGGGGGTCGGGAAAACTGTTTTTT.

The gene calls are TRBV20-1 and TRBJ1-5, with D hard to call. With 1 base removed from V and 0 bases from J, the gap between germline ends came to 7 bases. CDR1 and CDR2 from the germline V gene are DFQATT and SNEGSKA (reference sequence). This CDR3 spans 14 amino acids. The CDR3 bases are TGCAGTGCTAGAGGGGGAGGTAGCAATCAGCCCCAGCATTTT. This codes for CSARGGGSNQPQHF.

The chain joins TRBV10-3 to TRBJ2-5; D is undetermined. Between the trimmed V and J ends, which lost 3 bases and 1 base, there was a span of 6 bases. This CDR3 comprises 13 residues. CDR1 is ENHRY and CDR2 is SYGVKD in the germline V gene. The CDR3 is CAISETIQETQYF. The CDR3 DNA reads as TGTGCCATCAGTGAAACTATCCAAGAGACCCAGTACTTC.

This clonotype was seen more than once but under ten times. The V and J genes are TRBV7-3 and TRBJ2-7; weak D call: TRBD1 (6 bases). Germline values: CDR1 SGHTA, CDR2 FQGTGA. V shed 0 bases and J shed 7 bases, with 16 bases lying between them. There are 15 residues in the CDR3. The CDR3 DNA is TGTGCCAGCAGCTTAACGGAACTGACAGGCGGAGAGCAGTACTTC. Translation gives CASSLTELTGGEQYF. The full variable domain, rest sourced from reference TRBV7-3 and TRBJ2-7, is GAGVSQTPSNKVTEKGKYVELRCDPISGHTALYWYRQSLGQGPEFLIYFQGTGAADDSGLPNDRFFAVRPEGSVSTLKIQRTERGDSAVYLCASSLTELTGGEQYFGPGTRLTVT.

This clonotype was counted between two and nine times. The chain recombines TRBV29-1 with TRBJ1-6; 9 nucleotides align to TRBD1. J lost 8 bases, V lost 4 bases, and 3 bases had no gene match. This CDR3 region has 13 residues. Germline-derived CDR1 and CDR2 are SQVTM and ANQGSEA. The CDR3 here is CSVVDRGDSPLHF. DNA for the CDR3: TGCAGCGTTGTGGACAGGGGTGATTCACCCCTCCACTTT.

The chain is built from TRBV12-3 or TRBV12-4 and TRBJ2-3; 13 bases align to TRBD2. Trimming cost V 6 bases and J 5 bases; bases outside gene matches: 8. This CDR3 comprises 16 residues. The chain's CDR3 is CASSPMTSGRIDTQYF. CDR3 bases: TGTGCCAGCAGCCCCATGACTAGCGGGAGGATAGATACGCAGTATTTT.

This sequence joins TRBV7-9 and TRBJ2-2; tentative D call: TRBD2 (6 bases). V was pared by 6 bases and J by 1 base, with 15 bases between. The CDR3 runs to 16 residues. Germline V CDR1 and CDR2: SEHNR, FQNEAQ (reference sequence). The CDR3 DNA is TGTGCCAGCAGAAAAACCGGGGGATTGAACACCGGGGAGCTGTTTTTT. It yields the protein CASRKTGGLNTGELFF. The whole variable domain, filled in from reference TRBV7-9 and TRBJ2-2, reads DTGVSQNPRHKITKRGQNVTFRCDPISEHNRLYWYRQTLGQGPEFLTYFQNEAQLEKSRLLSDRFSAERPKGSFSTLEIQRTEQGDSAMYLCASRKTGGLNTGELFFGEGSRLTVL.

At least ten counts were recorded for this clonotype. The CDR3 region is CSARTGADYGYTF. The CDR3 DNA reads as TGCAGTGCGCGTACAGGGGCCGACTATGGCTACACCTTC. The chain couples TRBV20-1 to TRBJ1-2, with 7 bases that match TRBD1. V dropped 6 bases and J dropped 3; count of bases not matched to a gene: 7. CDR3 length equals 13 residues. The germline V gene encodes CDR1 DFQATT and CDR2 SNEGSKA (reference sequence).

This clonotype turned up a few times. The chain is built from TRBV11-2 and TRBJ2-3; D gene uncertain. CDR3 size: 12 residues. V was cut by 0 bases and J by 7 bases, with 5 bases left in between. The germline V gene encodes CDR1 SGHAT and CDR2 FQNNGV. CDR3 nucleotide sequence: TGTGCCAGCAGCTTAGATCCAAATACGCAGTATTTT. As protein: CASSLDPNTQYF.

The CDR3 loop reads CASSGGLAGEQYF. The CDR3 DNA reads as TGTGCCAGCAGCGGGGGACTAGCGGGCGAGCAGTACTTC. This rearrangement joins TRBV5-6 to TRBJ2-7; 12 bases map to TRBD2. With 4 bases clipped from V and 6 bases from J, the junction kept 2 bases outside the gene matches. This CDR3 region has 13 residues. CDR1 SGHDT and CDR2 YYEEEE come from the germline V gene. Using reference TRBV5-6 and TRBJ2-7 for the parts outside the CDR3, the full variable domain is DAGVTQSPTHLIKTRGQQVTLRCSPKSGHDTVSWYQQALGQGPQFIFQYYEEEERQRGNFPDRFSGHQFPNYSSELNVNALLLGDSALYLCASSGGLAGEQYFGPGTRLTVT.

The chain is built from TRBV20-1 and TRBJ2-5; 9 bases are shared with TRBD2. In germline, CDR1 is DFQATT, CDR2 SNEGSKA (reference sequence). V trimming: 6 bases; J trimming: 4 bases; junction bases outside the gene matches: 3. This CDR3 contains 12 residues. The CDR3 nucleotides are TGCAGTGCAGAGACTAGCGGAGAGACCCAGTACTTC. This encodes CSAETSGETQYF.

This clonotype was found many times. As DNA, the CDR3 is TGTGCCAGCAGTTTATTCGCCCATCAGCCCCAGCATTTT. It yields the protein CASSLFAHQPQHF. This rearrangement joins TRBV12-3 or TRBV12-4 to TRBJ1-5; D unclear. V shed 2 bases and J shed 5 bases, with 7 bases lying between them. The CDR3 length is 13 residues.

The rearrangement links TRBV9 to TRBJ1-1, with 7 bases aligning to TRBD1. CDR3 length: 14 amino acids. CDR1 is SGDLS and CDR2 is YYNGEE in the germline V gene. V was pared by 1 base and J by 3 bases, with 3 bases of the junction left unmatched. The CDR3 loop reads CASSVTGVDTEAFF. The CDR3 coding sequence is TGTGCCAGCAGCGTAACAGGGGTGGACACTGAAGCTTTCTTT.

The table lists this clonotype with many counts. The V call is TRBV11-2, the J call TRBJ1-2; maybe TRBD1 (5 bases). The V gene's germline CDR1 is SGHAT and CDR2 FQNNGV. Trimming shortened V by 3 bases and J by 4 bases, and 12 bases separated the two germline ends. The CDR3 has 14 residues. CDR3 amino acids: CASSLDQGLYGYTF. The CDR3 DNA sequence: TGTGCCAGCAGCTTGGACCAGGGTCTCTATGGCTACACCTTC.

This chain uses TRBV12-3 or TRBV12-4 with TRBJ1-1; D is unresolved. CDR3 length: 13 residues. V was pared by 6 bases and J by 8 bases, with 16 bases between. The CDR3 DNA is TGTGCCAGCAGCCGAGTATCGAGTCGGGAAGCTTTCTTT. Its protein product is CASSRVSSREAFF.

This clonotype was seen a handful of times. This chain uses TRBV20-1 with TRBJ1-1, with TRBD1 as a possible D gene (6 bases). The germline V gene encodes CDR1 DFQATT and CDR2 SNEGSKA (reference sequence). V lost 1 base, J lost 4 bases, and 25 bases lay in between. The CDR3 covers 18 residues. The CDR3 DNA reads TGCAGTGCTAGAGCGCGCAGGGGATGGATGAAGAACGGCACTGAAGCTTTCTTT. Translated, it gives CSARARRGWMKNGTEAFF.

V gene TRBV5-5 combines with J gene TRBJ2-5, with TRBD1 matching 7 bases. The V gene end was trimmed by 2 bases and the J gene end by 5 bases; junction bases not matched to a gene: 3. CDR3 length: 13 amino acids. Germline loops: CDR1 SGHKS, CDR2 YYEKEE (reference sequence). In nucleotides, the CDR3 is TGTGCCAGCAGCTTACAGGGGATGGAGACCCAGTACTTC. Translation: CASSLQGMETQYF.

The chain links TRBV7-2 to TRBJ2-2; D is possibly TRBD1 (5 bases). CDR1 is SGHTA, CDR2 FQGNSA, per germline. This CDR3 has 16 residues. V shed 1 base and J shed 1 base, with 10 bases lying between them. CDR3 DNA: TGTGCCAGCAGCTTAGTGAGGCAGGGGAACACCGGGGAGCTGTTTTTT. This gives the protein CASSLVRQGNTGELFF.